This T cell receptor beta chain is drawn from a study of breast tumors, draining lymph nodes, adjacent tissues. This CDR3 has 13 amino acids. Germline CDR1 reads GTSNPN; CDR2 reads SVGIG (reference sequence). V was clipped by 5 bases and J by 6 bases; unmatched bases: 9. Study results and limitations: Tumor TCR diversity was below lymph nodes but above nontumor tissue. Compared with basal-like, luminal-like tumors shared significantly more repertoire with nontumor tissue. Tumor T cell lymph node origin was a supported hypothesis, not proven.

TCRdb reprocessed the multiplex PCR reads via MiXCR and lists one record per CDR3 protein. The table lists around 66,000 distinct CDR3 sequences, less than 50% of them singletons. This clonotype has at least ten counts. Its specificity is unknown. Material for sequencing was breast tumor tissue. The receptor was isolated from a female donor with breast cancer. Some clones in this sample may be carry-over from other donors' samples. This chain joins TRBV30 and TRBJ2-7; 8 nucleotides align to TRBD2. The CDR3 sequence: CAWAPGGPGEQYF. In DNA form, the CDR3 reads TGTGCCTGGGCCCCGGGAGGGCCCGGCGAGCAGTACTTC.